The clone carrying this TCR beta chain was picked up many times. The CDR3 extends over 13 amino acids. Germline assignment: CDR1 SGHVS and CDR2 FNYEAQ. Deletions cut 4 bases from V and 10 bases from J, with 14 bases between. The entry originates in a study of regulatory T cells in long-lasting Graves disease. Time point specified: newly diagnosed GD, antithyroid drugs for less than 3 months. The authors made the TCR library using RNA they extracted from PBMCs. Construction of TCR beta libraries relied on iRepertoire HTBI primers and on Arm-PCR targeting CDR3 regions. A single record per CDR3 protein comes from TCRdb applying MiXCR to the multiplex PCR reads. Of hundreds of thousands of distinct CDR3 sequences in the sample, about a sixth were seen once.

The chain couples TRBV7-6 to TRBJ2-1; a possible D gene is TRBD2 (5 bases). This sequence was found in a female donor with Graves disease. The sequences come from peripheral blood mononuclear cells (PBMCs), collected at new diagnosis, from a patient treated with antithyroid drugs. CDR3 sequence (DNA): TGTGCCAGCAGCTGGGAGAGTATAAGGGAGCAGTTCTTC. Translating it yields CASSWESIREQFF.